This passage covers 25 T cell receptor beta chains from one sample sequenced in a study of vaccination effects on CD4 cells after COVID-19. Generated by immunoSEQ multiplex PCR, the TCRdb table keeps only in-frame clones and is missing some. This table has 20,000 to 25,000 clones, about 72% appearing once. Antigen-specific CD4+ T cells were expanded with viral peptide pools in the ViraFEST assay before sequencing. On roughly day 9 of culture, CD4+ T cells were separated out. Everyone in the study got two shots of either the BNT162b2 or mRNA-1273 vaccine. These receptors have no known antigen. This material consisted of CD4+ T cells from PBMCs cultured with HCoV-229E spike peptides, taken after COVID-19 vaccination. These receptors all come from a human donor who received a COVID-19 vaccine.

V usage is TRBV5-4 and J usage is TRBJ2-3, with unresolved D. Germline values: CDR1 SGHNT, CDR2 YYREEE (reference sequence). The CDR3 has 13 residues. Trimming left V 0 bases short and J 3 bases short, with 5 bases between. CDR3 sequence: CASSLVGTDTQYF. CDR3 sequence (DNA): TGTGCCAGCAGCTTGGTCGGAACAGATACGCAGTATTTT.

The chain employs TRBV7-8 and TRBJ2-1, with 8 positions matching TRBD1. V lost 5 bases and J lost 0; bases outside the gene matches: 3. The germline gives CDR1 SGHVS, CDR2 FQNEAQ. CDR3 length: 15 residues. The CDR3 DNA follows: TGTGCCAGCAGCCTTCAGGGGGCCTCCTACAATGAGCAGTTCTTC. Its translation is CASSLQGASYNEQFF.

This clone was detected only once. This chain uses TRBV2 with TRBJ2-7, with D possibly matching TRBD2 (7 bases). The V end was cut by 7 bases, the J end by 7 bases, with 17 bases between. CDR3 length equals 13 residues. CDR1 SNHLY and CDR2 FYNNEI come from the germline V gene. The CDR3 coding sequence is TGTGCCAGCATTGGGGGAGGGGGGATGGAGCAGTACTTC. Its protein is CASIGGGGMEQYF.

The rearrangement joins TRBV5-1 to TRBJ1-6; the match to TRBD1 covers 9 bases. The CDR3 consists of 15 residues. The V gene end was trimmed by 6 bases and the J gene end by 7 bases; junction bases not matched to a gene: 8. Per germline, CDR1 SGHRS and CDR2 YFSETQ. CDR3 sequence reads: CASTLRQGENSPLHF. CDR3 nucleotides: TGCGCCAGCACCCTCCGACAGGGGGAGAATTCACCCCTCCACTTT.

V and J are TRBV2 and TRBJ2-5; 7 nucleotides align to TRBD1. In germline, CDR1 is SNHLY, CDR2 FYNNEI. V dropped 5 bases and J dropped 5; count of bases not matched to a gene: 5. This CDR3 comprises 13 residues. The CDR3 spells CASSRTGMETQYF. The CDR3 DNA is TGTGCCAGCAGTCGGACAGGCATGGAGACCCAGTACTTC.

The V gene is TRBV2, the J gene TRBJ2-3, with D perhaps TRBD2 (6 bases). The germline V and J ends were trimmed by 3 bases and 0 bases, with 13 bases remaining between them. Germline values: CDR1 SNHLY, CDR2 FYNNEI. This CDR3 comprises 16 residues. The CDR3 reads CASSDDSGKSTDTQYF. CDR3 coding DNA: TGTGCCAGCAGTGATGATAGCGGTAAGAGCACAGATACGCAGTATTTT.

CDR3 in amino acids: CASSQESFAGNTIYF. The CDR3 nucleotides read TGTGCCAGCAGCCAAGAAAGTTTTGCTGGAAACACCATATATTTT. The chain links TRBV3-1 (or the pseudogene TRBV3-2) to TRBJ1-3; no definite D call. This CDR3 has 15 amino acids. V shed 0 bases and J shed 2 bases, with 8 bases lying between them. CDR1 is LGHDT, CDR2 YNNKEL, per germline (reference sequence).

The V and J genes are TRBV19 and TRBJ2-1, with 7 nucleotides matching TRBD2. Losses at the gene ends were 6 bases for V and 0 bases for J; bases not matched to a gene: 5. The V gene's germline CDR1 is LNHDA and CDR2 SQIVND (reference sequence). CDR3 length: 15 residues. Written as DNA, the CDR3 is TGTGCCAGTAGGAGGGAGGGCCGCTCCTACAATGAGCAGTTCTTC. Its protein product is CASRREGRSYNEQFF. The full variable domain, rest sourced from reference TRBV19 and TRBJ2-1, is DGGITQSPKYLFRKEGQNVTLSCEQNLNHDAMYWYRQDPGQGLRLIYYSQIVNDFQKGDIAEGYSVSREKKESFPLTVTSAQKNPTAFYLCASRREGRSYNEQFFGPGTRLTVL.

The J gene is TRBJ2-5, the V gene TRBV7-9, with TRBD2 matching over 7 bases. After removal of 5 bases from V and 2 bases from J, the junction contained 11 bases not matched to a gene. The CDR3 totals 16 residues. Germline CDR1 and CDR2: SEHNR and FQNEAQ (reference sequence). Here the CDR3 reads CASSQGASGLQETQYF. For the CDR3, the DNA is TGTGCCAGCAGCCAAGGGGCTAGCGGACTACAAGAGACCCAGTACTTC. The variable domain in full, completed from reference TRBV7-9 and TRBJ2-5, reads DTGVSQNPRHKITKRGQNVTFRCDPISEHNRLYWYRQTLGQGPEFLTYFQNEAQLEKSRLLSDRFSAERPKGSFSTLEIQRTEQGDSAMYLCASSQGASGLQETQYFGPGTRLLVL.

The rearrangement uses TRBV10-3 and TRBJ2-5; TRBD1 aligns across 7 bases. The CDR3 loop spans 12 amino acids. With 10 bases clipped from V and 4 bases from J, the junction kept 6 bases outside the gene matches. Germline CDR1 reads ENHRY; CDR2 reads SYGVKD. CDR3 in DNA: TGTGCCACCACAGGGGTTGGAGAGACCCAGTACTTC. Protein sequence: CATTGVGETQYF.

J is TRBJ1-3 and V is TRBV6-2 or TRBV6-3; D gene unclear. Trimming shortened V by 5 bases and J by 1 base, and 6 bases separated the two germline ends. This CDR3 region has 13 residues. The germline gives CDR1 MNHEY, CDR2 SVGEGT. CDR3 coding DNA: TGTGCCAGCAGTGCCCTATCTGGAAACACCATATATTTT. Translation: CASSALSGNTIYF.

The chain employs TRBV6-4 and TRBJ2-6, with unresolved D. Trimming shortened V by 3 bases and J by 3 bases, and 6 bases separated the two germline ends. Per the germline V gene, CDR1 is MRHNA and CDR2 is SNTAGT. The CDR3 is 14 residues long. CDR3 DNA: TGTGCCAGCAGTGAGGGTTTTGGGGCCAACGTCCTGACTTTC. It encodes CASSEGFGANVLTF.

This chain links TRBV3-1 (or the pseudogene TRBV3-2) with TRBJ2-1; maybe TRBD2 (6 bases). V lost 1 base and J 5 bases, leaving 18 bases between the germline ends. Germline V CDR1 and CDR2: LGHDT, YNNKEL (reference sequence). The CDR3 runs 17 residues. The CDR3 bases are TGTGCCAGCAGCCAAGTGAGCCGGCTAGCGCAACACAATGAGCAGTTCTTC. Translating gives CASSQVSRLAQHNEQFF.

V is TRBV3-1 (or the pseudogene TRBV3-2) and J is TRBJ1-4; a possible D gene is TRBD1 (5 bases). CDR1 is LGHDT and CDR2 is YNNKEL in the germline V gene (reference sequence). The CDR3 length is 16 residues. V was shortened by 1 base and J by 3 bases, with 12 bases between the two germline ends. The CDR3 is CASSQGGMTANEKLFF. In nucleotides, the CDR3 is TGTGCCAGCAGCCAAGGTGGGATGACAGCTAATGAAAAACTGTTTTTT.

The chain couples TRBV6-5 to TRBJ1-1, with 7 bases that match TRBD1. V lost 6 bases and J lost 0; bases outside the gene matches: 7. Looked up from germline, CDR1 is MNHEY and CDR2 is SVGAGI. This CDR3 comprises 15 residues. The CDR3 nucleotides are TGTGCCAGCAGCTTGACAGGGAAGGTGAACACTGAAGCTTTCTTT. It encodes CASSLTGKVNTEAFF.

The chain employs TRBV11-3 and TRBJ2-1, with D perhaps TRBD2 (5 bases). This CDR3 contains 16 residues. V was trimmed by 5 bases and J by 2 bases, leaving 16 bases between them. In germline, CDR1 is SGHNT, CDR2 YENEEA. The CDR3 DNA sequence: TGTGCCAGCAGCCAGGCGGGTTCCGCCCCCTACAATGAGCAGTTCTTC. Its protein product is CASSQAGSAPYNEQFF.

This sequence joins TRBV6-6 and TRBJ1-3, with TRBD1 matching 8 bases. Germline trimming cut 5 bases from V and 4 bases from J; bases unmatched to any gene: 13. In germline, CDR1 is MNHNY, CDR2 SVGAGI (reference sequence). The CDR3 is 17 residues long. The CDR3 DNA follows: TGTGCCAGCAGTCCTCCTATGCAGGGGGCGAGAGGAAACACCATATATTTT. Protein sequence: CASSPPMQGARGNTIYF.

This sequence joins TRBV6-2 or TRBV6-3 and TRBJ2-7; 7 bases map to TRBD2. Germline CDR1 and CDR2: MNHEY and SVGEGT. The J segment lost 1 base and the V segment lost 2 bases, leaving 8 bases of the junction unmatched. This CDR3 contains 16 residues. The CDR3 sequence is CASSYPGLLQSYEQYF. The CDR3 coding sequence is TGTGCCAGCAGTTACCCGGGACTACTTCAATCCTACGAGCAGTACTTC.

The chain uses TRBV29-1 and TRBJ2-5; D tentatively fits TRBD1 or TRBD2 (5 bases each). Germline CDR1 reads SQVTM; CDR2 reads ANQGSEA. This CDR3 is 13 amino acids long. V dropped 5 bases and J dropped 1 base, with 11 bases sitting between them. In nucleotides, the CDR3 is TGCAGCGTTACCCCAGGGACCCAAGAGACCCAGTACTTC. This sequence encodes CSVTPGTQETQYF.

This chain joins TRBV6-5 and TRBJ2-7, with D unclear. The CDR3 sequence is 14 residues long. Trimming took 6 bases from V and 1 from J, leaving 13 bases between them. Germline CDR1 reads MNHEY; CDR2 reads SVGAGI. In nucleotides, the CDR3 is TGTGCCAGCAGCCCCCGGTGGGGTTCCTACGAGCAGTACTTC. Amino acid sequence: CASSPRWGSYEQYF.

This clone was seen more than once but under ten times. The rearrangement joins TRBV27 to TRBJ1-2; D may be TRBD1 (6 bases). Trimming took 6 bases from V and 0 from J, leaving 20 bases between them. The CDR3 sequence is 17 residues long. Per the germline V gene, CDR1 is MNHEY and CDR2 is SMNVEV (reference sequence). CDR3: CASSPRGGGGANYGYTF. The CDR3 DNA reads as TGTGCCAGCAGCCCCCGAGGGGGAGGGGGAGCTAACTATGGCTACACCTTC.

This clone turned up a few times. This rearrangement joins TRBV19 to TRBJ1-5; no firm D call. CDR1 is LNHDA and CDR2 is SQIVND in the germline V gene (reference sequence). The CDR3 contains 16 residues. V was pared by 6 bases and J by 0 bases, with 15 bases between. CDR3: CASSYQMSYSNQPQHF. The DNA of the CDR3 is TGTGCCAGTAGCTACCAGATGTCATATAGCAATCAGCCCCAGCATTTT.

This clone has only a few counts. This chain uses TRBV5-1 with TRBJ1-4; D may be TRBD1 (5 bases). Trimming cost V 2 bases and J 6 bases, with 8 bases left between them. Looked up from germline, CDR1 is SGHRS and CDR2 is YFSETQ. This CDR3 spans 13 amino acids. The CDR3 DNA is TGCGCCAGCAGCTTTGAGGGGTATGAAAAACTGTTTTTT. This encodes CASSFEGYEKLFF.

The rearrangement links TRBV24-1 to TRBJ2-5; 9 bases match TRBD1. Germline CDR1 and CDR2: KGHDR and SFDVKD. V was clipped by 4 bases and J by 5 bases; unmatched bases: 7. The CDR3 length is 15 residues. The CDR3 DNA is TGTGCCACCAGTGAGCGGACAGGGGCGACGGAGACCCAGTACTTC. Translation gives CATSERTGATETQYF.

The J gene is TRBJ2-6, the V gene TRBV4-2; 7 nucleotides line up with TRBD2. Germline V gives CDR1 LGHNA, CDR2 YNFKEQ. The V segment lost 1 base and the J segment 0 bases; nucleotides outside the gene matches: 12. The CDR3 is 20 residues long. CDR3 DNA sequence: TGTGCCAGCAGCCAAGTAGAAGGGCTAGCGGATATCTCTGGGGCCAACGTCCTGACTTTC. Its translation is CASSQVEGLADISGANVLTF.